This entry describes one TCR beta chain. Its target is unknown. Germline V gene sequence: CDR1 LNHNV, CDR2 YYDKDF (reference sequence). The CDR3 extends over 15 amino acids. V dropped 8 bases and J dropped 0 bases, with 14 bases sitting between them. Libraries were prepared by immunoSEQ multiplex PCR; TCRdb keeps only in-frame clonotypes and omits some of them. The sample lists about 75,000 clones, 70% to 90% occurring once. This record comes from a study of OX40 agonist ivuxolimab in advanced cancers. Overall study results and limits: CD8+ T cells showed, on average, more clonal expansion than CD4+ cells. Some of the nonresponding patients also showed low levels of normalized T-cell clonal expansion. In the 0.1-3.0 mg/kg groups, partial responders showed among the lowest expansion.

The receptor was derived from an adult with an advanced solid tumor such as melanoma, head and neck, liver or kidney cancer. The chain links TRBV15 to TRBJ2-1; a weak D match, TRBD1 (6 bases). Sequencing was performed on CD4+ or CD8+ T cells sorted from blood, taken in a trial of the OX40 agonist ivuxolimab. CDR3 in DNA: TGTGCCACCGGAACAGACAGGAGCTCCTACAATGAGCAGTTCTTC. It encodes CATGTDRSSYNEQFF.